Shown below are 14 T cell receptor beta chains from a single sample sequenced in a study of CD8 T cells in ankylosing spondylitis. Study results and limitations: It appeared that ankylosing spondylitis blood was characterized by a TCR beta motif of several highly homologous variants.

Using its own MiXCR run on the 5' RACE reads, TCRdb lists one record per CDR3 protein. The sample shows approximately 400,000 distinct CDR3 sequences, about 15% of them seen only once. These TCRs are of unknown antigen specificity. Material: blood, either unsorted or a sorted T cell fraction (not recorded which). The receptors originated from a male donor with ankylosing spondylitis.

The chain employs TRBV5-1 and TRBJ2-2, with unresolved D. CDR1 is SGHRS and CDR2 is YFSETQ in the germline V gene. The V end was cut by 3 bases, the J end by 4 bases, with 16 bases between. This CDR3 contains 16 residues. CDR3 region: CASSSALGVRTGELFF. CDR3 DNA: TGCGCCAGCAGCTCCGCGCTTGGGGTCCGCACCGGGGAGCTGTTTTTT.

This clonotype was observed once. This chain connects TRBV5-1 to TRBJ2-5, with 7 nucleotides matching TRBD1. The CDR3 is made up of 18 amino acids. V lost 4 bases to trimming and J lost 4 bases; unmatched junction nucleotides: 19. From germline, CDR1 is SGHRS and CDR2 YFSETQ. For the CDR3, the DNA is TGCGCCAGCAGCCTTGAGGGACACCGCACAGGGGTAGGAGAGACCCAGTACTTC. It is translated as CASSLEGHRTGVGETQYF.

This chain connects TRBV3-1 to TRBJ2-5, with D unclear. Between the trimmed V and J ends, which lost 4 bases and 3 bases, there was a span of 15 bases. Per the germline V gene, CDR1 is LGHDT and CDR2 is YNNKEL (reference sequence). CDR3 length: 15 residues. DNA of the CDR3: TGTGCCAGCAGCCTCCCGCCCCCCCGTAAAGAGACCCAGTACTTC. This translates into CASSLPPPRKETQYF.

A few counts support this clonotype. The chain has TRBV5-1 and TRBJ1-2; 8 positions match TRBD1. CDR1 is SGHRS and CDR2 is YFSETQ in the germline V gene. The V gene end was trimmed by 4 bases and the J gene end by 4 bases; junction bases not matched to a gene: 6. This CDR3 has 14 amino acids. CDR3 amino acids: CASSEGQGGYGYTF. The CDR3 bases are TGCGCCAGCAGCGAAGGACAGGGCGGCTATGGCTACACCTTC.

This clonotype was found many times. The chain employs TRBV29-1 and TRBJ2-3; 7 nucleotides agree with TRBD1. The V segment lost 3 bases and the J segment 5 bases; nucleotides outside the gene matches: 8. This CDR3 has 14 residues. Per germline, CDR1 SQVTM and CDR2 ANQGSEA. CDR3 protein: CSVDGTALGDTQYF. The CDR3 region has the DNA TGCAGCGTTGACGGGACAGCCCTCGGAGATACGCAGTATTTT.

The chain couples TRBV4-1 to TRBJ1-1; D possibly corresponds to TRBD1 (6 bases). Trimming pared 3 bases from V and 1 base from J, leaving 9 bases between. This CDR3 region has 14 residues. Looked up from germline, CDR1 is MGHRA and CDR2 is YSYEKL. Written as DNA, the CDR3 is TGCGCCAGCAGCCAGCCGGGACAGAACACTGAAGCTTTCTTT. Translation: CASSQPGQNTEAFF.

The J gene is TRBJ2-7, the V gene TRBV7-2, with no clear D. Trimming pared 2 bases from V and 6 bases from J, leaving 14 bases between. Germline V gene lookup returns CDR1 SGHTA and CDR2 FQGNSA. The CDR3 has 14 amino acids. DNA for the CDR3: TGTGCCAGCAGCTTACTTCGGGCCTCCGGCGAGCAGTACTTC. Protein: CASSLLRASGEQYF.

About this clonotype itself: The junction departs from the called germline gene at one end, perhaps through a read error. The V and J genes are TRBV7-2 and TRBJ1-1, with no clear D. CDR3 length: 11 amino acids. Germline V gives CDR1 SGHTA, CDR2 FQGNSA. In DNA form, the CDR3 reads TGTGCCAGCAGCTTAGGGCCGTTTTCGCTCTTT. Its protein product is CASSLGPFSLF.

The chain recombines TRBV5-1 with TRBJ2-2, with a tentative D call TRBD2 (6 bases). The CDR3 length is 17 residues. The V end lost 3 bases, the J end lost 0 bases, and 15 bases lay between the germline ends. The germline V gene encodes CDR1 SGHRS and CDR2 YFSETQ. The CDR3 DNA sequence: TGCGCCAGCAGCTCTAGGCCGGGCGGGACGAACACCGGGGAGCTGTTTTTT. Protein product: CASSSRPGGTNTGELFF.

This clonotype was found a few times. The CDR3 nucleotides are TGTGCCAGCAGCTCCCGGGACAGTTATAATTCACCCCTCCACTTT. Amino acid sequence: CASSSRDSYNSPLHF. The genes are TRBV11-2 and TRBJ1-6; 7 bases map to TRBD1. The CDR3 loop spans 15 amino acids. Germline loops: CDR1 SGHAT, CDR2 FQNNGV. V shed 4 bases and J 4 bases; nucleotides not matched to a gene: 4. Using reference TRBV11-2 and TRBJ1-6 for the parts outside the CDR3, the full variable domain is EAGVAQSPRYKIIEKRQSVAFWCNPISGHATLYWYQQILGQGPKLLIQFQNNGVVDDSQLPKDRFSAERLKGVDSTLKIQPAKLEDSAVYLCASSSRDSYNSPLHFGNGTRLTVT.

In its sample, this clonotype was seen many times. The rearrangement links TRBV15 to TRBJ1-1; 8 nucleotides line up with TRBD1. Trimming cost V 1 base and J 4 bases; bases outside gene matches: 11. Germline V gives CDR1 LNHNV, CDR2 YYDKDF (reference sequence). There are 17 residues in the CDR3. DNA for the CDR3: TGTGCCACCAGCAGAGCGCAGGGGGCCGCCGGCGGCACTGAAGCTTTCTTT. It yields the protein CATSRAQGAAGGTEAFF.

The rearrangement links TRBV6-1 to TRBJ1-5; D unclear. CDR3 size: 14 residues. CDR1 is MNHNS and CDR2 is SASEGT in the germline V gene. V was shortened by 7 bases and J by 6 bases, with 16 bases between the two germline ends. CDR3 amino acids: CASNSGAGVQPQHF. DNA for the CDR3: TGTGCCAGCAACTCAGGTGCAGGAGTTCAGCCCCAGCATTTT.

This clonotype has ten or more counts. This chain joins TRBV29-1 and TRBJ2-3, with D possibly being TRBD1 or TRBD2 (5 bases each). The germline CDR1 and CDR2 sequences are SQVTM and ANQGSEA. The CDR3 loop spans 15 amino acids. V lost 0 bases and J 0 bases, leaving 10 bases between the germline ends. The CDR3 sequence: CSVEEGVRSTDTQYF. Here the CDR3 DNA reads TGCAGCGTTGAAGAGGGGGTAAGGAGCACAGATACGCAGTATTTT.

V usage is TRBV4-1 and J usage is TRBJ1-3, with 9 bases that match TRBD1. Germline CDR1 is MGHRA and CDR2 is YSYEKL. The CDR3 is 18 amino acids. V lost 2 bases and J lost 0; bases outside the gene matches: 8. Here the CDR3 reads CASSQLGQGQTSGNTIYF. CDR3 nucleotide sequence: TGCGCCAGCAGCCAACTCGGACAGGGGCAGACCTCTGGAAACACCATATATTTT.